The 18 T cell receptor beta chains below were found in one sample sequenced in a study of T cells in Graves' hyperthyroidism and ophthalmopathy (dated by TCRdb to between 2019 and 2020). The receptor library was made with multiplex PCR. The sequencer was an Illumina HiSeq 2000. Amplification of TCR beta CDR3 regions was carried out from RNA transcripts. The TCR CDR3 was subjected to a first round of RT-PCR using the HTBI primer set and the Qiagen OneStep RT-PCR kit. TCRdb reprocessed the public reads (quality trimming at Q25 with fastp, clone calling with MiXCR) and kept in-frame beta chains. Records with the same CDR3 protein are collapsed into one entry carrying the most frequent genes and DNA. Across this sample there are about 760,000 distinct CDR3 sequences, with 30% to 40% seen only once. Together, the top ten hold roughly 30% of the sample. The sample consisted of blood. The receptors come from a middle-aged woman with Graves' hyperthyroidism.

The sample holds a few counts of this clonotype. This chain links TRBV6-5 with TRBJ1-6; D gene ambiguous. From germline, CDR1 is MNHEY and CDR2 SVGAGI. The CDR3 contains 16 residues. Trimming took off 4 bases at V and 3 bases at J, with 13 bases between the two ends. The CDR3 protein is CASSWVLWVYNSPLHF. DNA for the CDR3: TGTGCCAGCAGTTGGGTTTTGTGGGTCTATAATTCACCCCTCCACTTT.

The chain carries TRBV24-1 and TRBJ2-3; weak D call: TRBD2 (7 bases). Germline CDR1 and CDR2: KGHDR and SFDVKD. The V and J ends lost 1 base and 1 base respectively, with 8 bases between them. The CDR3 covers 15 residues. The CDR3 region has the DNA TGTGCCACCAGTGATTTAGGGGGGGGCACAGATACGCAGTATTTT. Residues: CATSDLGGGTDTQYF.

The chain carries TRBV6-5 and TRBJ2-7; no firm D call. The V end was cut by 0 bases, the J end by 7 bases, with 13 bases between. The CDR3 runs to 14 residues. The germline V gene has CDR1 MNHEY and CDR2 SVGAGI. CDR3 coding DNA: TGTGCCAGCAGTTACTCCCGGTCTGGTGTGGAGCAGTACTTC. This sequence encodes CASSYSRSGVEQYF.

This clonotype was seen at least ten times. The chain uses TRBV29-1 and TRBJ1-1; TRBD1 matches at 8 bases. V shed 7 bases, J shed 3 bases, and the junction held 7 bases outside the gene matches. CDR1 is SQVTM, CDR2 ANQGSEA, per germline. This CDR3 has 13 residues. In DNA form, the CDR3 reads TGCAGCGCCGACAGGGGCCATCACACTGAAGCTTTCTTT. It codes for CSADRGHHTEAFF.

V usage is TRBV16 and J usage is TRBJ1-4; the match to TRBD1 covers 7 bases. Germline-derived CDR1 and CDR2 are KGHSY and FQNENV. J gave up 5 bases and V 6 bases, and 6 bases lay outside the gene matches. The CDR3 has 14 amino acids. The CDR3: CASSHGTVNEKLFF. DNA of the CDR3: TGTGCCAGCAGTCACGGGACAGTGAATGAAAAACTGTTTTTT.

This clonotype has ten or more counts. Compared with germline, one end of the junction differs, possibly owing to a read error. This rearrangement joins TRBV5-1 to TRBJ2-7; 9 positions agree with TRBD2. This CDR3 spans 13 amino acids. Germline CDR1 SGHRS, CDR2 YFSETQ. CDR3 protein: CASSPGTSNEQYF. CDR3 DNA sequence: TGTGCCAGCAGCCCCGGGACTAGCAACGAGCAGTACTTC. Full variable domain (missing parts from reference TRBV5-1 and TRBJ2-7): KAGVTQTPRYLIKTRGQQVTLSCSPISGHRSVSWYQQTPGQGLQFLFEYFSETQRNKGNFPGRFSGRQFSNSRSEMNVSTLELGDSALYLCASSPGTSNEQYFGPGTRLTVT.

About this clonotype itself: A read error is possible here, since a much larger clone lies one base away. The rearrangement joins TRBV20-1 to TRBJ2-2; the D gene is possibly TRBD2 (5 bases). V lost 3 bases and J 5 bases, leaving 13 bases between the germline ends. This CDR3 is 14 amino acids long. CDR1 is DFQATT and CDR2 is SNEGSKA in the germline V gene (reference sequence). The CDR3 DNA reads TGCAGTGCTAGTTCCTGGGAGAGAACCGGGGAGCTGTTTTTT. Residues: CSASSWERTGELFF.

The sample holds many counts of this clonotype. This sequence joins TRBV29-1 and TRBJ2-5; 9 bases map to TRBD2. The CDR3 is made up of 13 amino acids. Germline V CDR1 and CDR2: SQVTM, ANQGSEA. The V and J ends lost 5 bases and 3 bases, in that order; junction bases with no gene match: 4. CDR3: CSVLASGEETQYF. CDR3 nucleotides: TGCAGCGTTCTTGCTAGCGGGGAAGAGACCCAGTACTTC.

The genes are TRBV20-1 and TRBJ1-1, with D perhaps TRBD1 (6 bases). The CDR3 loop spans 14 amino acids. Trimming pared 4 bases from V and 0 bases from J, leaving 12 bases between. The germline gives CDR1 DFQATT, CDR2 SNEGSKA (reference sequence). The CDR3 spells CSAKWDTLNTEAFF. The CDR3 DNA reads as TGCAGTGCTAAATGGGACACCCTGAACACTGAAGCTTTCTTT.

This clonotype was detected many times. The V and J genes are TRBV20-1 and TRBJ2-2; no firm D call. Between the trimmed V and J ends, which lost 6 bases and 1 base, there was a span of 15 bases. This CDR3 region has 15 residues. Germline V CDR1 and CDR2: DFQATT, SNEGSKA (reference sequence). The CDR3 region is CSAPGRVMNTGELFF. CDR3 sequence (DNA): TGCAGTGCCCCCGGACGAGTCATGAACACCGGGGAGCTGTTTTTT.

This clonotype was observed many times. The chain recombines TRBV12-3 or TRBV12-4 with TRBJ2-5; 7 bases align to TRBD1. Trimming took 5 bases from V and 7 from J; bases not matched to a gene: 10. The CDR3 totals 14 residues. DNA for the CDR3: TGTGCCAGCAGTCCGCGGACAGGTGTGGGGACCCAGTACTTC. Translation: CASSPRTGVGTQYF.

This clonotype was observed at least ten times. The chain recombines TRBV7-9 with TRBJ1-2; 7 bases match TRBD1. The junction had 4 bases not matched to a gene; V was cut back by 5 bases and J by 4 bases. Germline V gives CDR1 SEHNR, CDR2 FQNEAQ (reference sequence). This CDR3 contains 13 residues. CDR3 bases: TGTGCCAGCAGCCGCGGGACAGCCTATGGCTACACCTTC. This sequence encodes CASSRGTAYGYTF.

This clonotype turned up a few times. The chain carries TRBV3-1 and TRBJ1-3; the D gene is possibly TRBD1 (5 bases). Germline V gene lookup returns CDR1 LGHDT and CDR2 YNNKEL (reference sequence). V was clipped by 4 bases and J by 5 bases, with 15 bases between them. The CDR3 contains 15 residues. The CDR3 here is CASSLGAGVRNTIYF. Here the CDR3 DNA reads TGTGCCAGCAGCCTAGGGGCGGGGGTGAGAAACACCATATATTTT.

This chain connects TRBV20-1 to TRBJ1-5; D remains unclear. This CDR3 region has 13 residues. From germline, CDR1 is DFQATT and CDR2 SNEGSKA (reference sequence). V was cut by 1 base and J by 6 bases, with 10 bases left in between. CDR3 protein: CSARVQAGQPQHF. CDR3 DNA sequence: TGCAGTGCTAGAGTGCAGGCTGGTCAGCCCCAGCATTTT.

This clonotype occurred a few times. V is TRBV4-3 and J is TRBJ1-6, with D perhaps TRBD1 (6 bases). From germline, CDR1 is LGHNA and CDR2 YSLEER. V gave up 0 bases and J gave up 12 bases, with 24 bases separating them. The CDR3 contains 18 residues. Here the CDR3 DNA reads TGCGCCAGCAGCCAAGATTTTGTGCGGGGGCAGAAAAACTTACCCCTCCACTTT. It is translated as CASSQDFVRGQKNLPLHF.

This clonotype occurred a few times. The CDR3: CSLTAGRTDTQYF. In nucleotides, the CDR3 is TGCAGCCTTACAGCGGGACGAACAGATACGCAGTATTTT. V gene TRBV29-1 combines with J gene TRBJ2-3; 7 bases align to TRBD2. Germline trimming cut 8 bases from V and 3 bases from J; bases unmatched to any gene: 8. From germline, CDR1 is SQVTM and CDR2 ANQGSEA. The CDR3 is made up of 13 amino acids.

This clonotype turned up a few times. This chain joins TRBV5-1 and TRBJ2-7, with D unclear. V was clipped by 2 bases and J by 3 bases, with 9 bases between them. Germline CDR1 and CDR2: SGHRS and YFSETQ. The CDR3 is made up of 13 amino acids. In DNA form, the CDR3 reads TGCGCCAGCAGCTTAGCTGAACGCTACGAGCAGTACTTC. As protein: CASSLAERYEQYF.

This chain links TRBV12-3 or TRBV12-4 with TRBJ1-5; D is possibly TRBD1 (6 bases). CDR3 length: 15 amino acids. V was cut by 4 bases and J by 6 bases, with 16 bases left in between. CDR3 in DNA: TGTGCCAGCAGTTACCCAGGGGCGCGGAGTCAGCCCCAGCATTTT. Translated: CASSYPGARSQPQHF.